Below are 19 T cell receptor beta chains sequenced from a single sample in a study of precursors of human CD4 cytotoxic T cells listed by TCRdb under 2018. Bulk UMI-based TCR sequencing was performed on four sorted CD4+ memory subsets (TCM, TEM, IL-7Rhigh TEMRA, IL-7R- TEMRA) to test a precursor-effector relationship among CD4 cytotoxic T cells. The listed sequencing device is Illumina MiSeq. TCRdb reprocessed the public reads (quality trimming at Q25 with fastp, clone calling with MiXCR) and kept in-frame beta chains. Rows are combined by CDR3 protein, so each entry shows the most common genes and DNA. Counted in this sample were just over 350 distinct CDR3 sequences; roughly 20% of them appeared once. Approximately 39% of the sample is in the top ten clones. Sequencing was carried out using memory CD4+ T cells from blood (PBMCs). The receptors shown here come from a human donor in good health.

The chain carries TRBV10-3 and TRBJ2-5, with D possibly matching TRBD1 (5 bases). Per germline, CDR1 ENHRY and CDR2 SYGVKD. The length of the CDR3 is 12 residues. V lost 3 bases and J lost 3, with 5 bases in between. The CDR3 loop is CAISDREETQYF. The CDR3 DNA reads TGTGCCATCAGTGACAGGGAAGAGACCCAGTACTTC.

The chain joins TRBV11-2 to TRBJ2-7; tentatively, D is TRBD1 or TRBD2 (5 bases each). CDR3 length: 12 residues. Germline V gene lookup returns CDR1 SGHAT and CDR2 FQNNGV. Trimming took off 5 bases at V and 4 bases at J, with 9 bases between the two ends. CDR3 amino acids: CASSRGPYEQYF. CDR3 sequence (DNA): TGTGCCAGCAGCCGGGGCCCGTACGAGCAGTACTTC.

This clonotype ranks as hyperexpanded (1% or more). The chain links TRBV7-8 to TRBJ2-7; the D gene is possibly TRBD2 (6 bases). The ends were cut back, 0 bases at V and 0 bases at J, with 9 bases in the middle. The CDR3 has 15 amino acids. Germline V gene sequence: CDR1 SGHVS, CDR2 FQNEAQ. The CDR3 spells CASSLAVADSYEQYF. The DNA of the CDR3 is TGTGCCAGCAGCTTAGCGGTAGCGGACTCCTACGAGCAGTACTTC. The full variable domain, with the rest looked up from reference TRBV7-8 and TRBJ2-7, is GAGVSQSPRYKVAKRGQDVALRCDPISGHVSLFWYQQALGQGPEFLTYFQNEAQLDKSGLPSDRFFAERPEGSVSTLKIQRTQQEDSAVYLCASSLAVADSYEQYFGPGTRLTVT.

This chain uses TRBV24-1 with TRBJ2-7; 11 bases align to TRBD2. CDR1 is KGHDR, CDR2 SFDVKD, per germline. The trim removed 4 bases at V and 6 bases at J, leaving 10 bases unmatched. This CDR3 is built from 16 residues. The CDR3 is CATSDPGLAEPAEQYF. The CDR3 coding sequence is TGTGCCACCAGTGACCCGGGACTAGCGGAGCCCGCCGAGCAGTACTTC.

This clonotype is classed as large. The chain joins TRBV20-1 to TRBJ2-1, with TRBD2 identical over 8 bases. Germline CDR1 DFQATT, CDR2 SNEGSKA (reference sequence). The CDR3 is 12 amino acids. The V gene end was trimmed by 3 bases and the J gene end by 15 bases; junction bases not matched to a gene: 10. The CDR3 region is CSASRERTSRFF. The CDR3 DNA follows: TGCAGTGCTAGCCGTGAAAGGACTAGCAGGTTCTTC.

Notes on this clonotype: At one boundary the junction diverges from the germline segment, which might be a read error. V usage is TRBV10-3 and J usage is TRBJ1-4, with TRBD1 identical over 8 bases. The CDR3 runs 14 residues. Looked up from germline, CDR1 is ENHRY and CDR2 is SYGVKD. The CDR3 spells CAVSSTGANEKLFF. The CDR3, as DNA: TGTGCCGTCAGCTCGACAGGGGCTAATGAAAAACTGTTTTTT.

V and J are TRBV7-9 and TRBJ1-1, with D possibly matching TRBD1 (6 bases). The CDR3 contains 12 residues. Trimming removed 5 bases from V and 11 bases from J, with 15 bases in between. Germline V gene lookup returns CDR1 SEHNR and CDR2 FQNEAQ (reference sequence). The CDR3 spells CASSSRDKGAFF. For the CDR3, the DNA is TGTGCCAGCAGCAGCCGGGACAAGGGGGCTTTCTTT.

This clonotype was observed a handful of times. The chain is built from TRBV5-1 and TRBJ2-1; TRBD2 agrees at 9 bases. This CDR3 is built from 15 residues. CDR1 is SGHRS, CDR2 YFSETQ, per germline. After removal of 0 bases from V and 5 bases from J, the junction contained 3 bases not matched to a gene. The CDR3 coding sequence is TGCGCCAGCAGCTTGGGACTAGCGGACGACAATGAGCAGTTCTTC. Translated: CASSLGLADDNEQFF. Based on the CDR3 plus reference TRBV5-1 and TRBJ2-1, the full variable domain is KAGVTQTPRYLIKTRGQQVTLSCSPISGHRSVSWYQQTPGQGLQFLFEYFSETQRNKGNFPGRFSGRQFSNSRSEMNVSTLELGDSALYLCASSLGLADDNEQFFGPGTRLTVL.

This clonotype is labeled as large. The rearrangement joins TRBV5-1 to TRBJ2-1; 11 bases agree with TRBD2. Germline lookup yields CDR1 SGHRS and CDR2 YFSETQ. V lost 0 bases to trimming and J lost 10 bases; unmatched junction nucleotides: 6. The CDR3 is 15 residues long. The DNA for the CDR3 is TGCGCCAGCAGCTTGGGACTAGCGGGGACATCCGAGCAGTTCTTC. Translation gives CASSLGLAGTSEQFF.

This clonotype showed up just a few times. This chain links TRBV9 with TRBJ1-4; tentatively, D is TRBD1 (5 bases). Germline assignment: CDR1 SGDLS and CDR2 YYNGEE. Deletions cut 0 bases from V and 8 bases from J, with 14 bases between. This CDR3 has 15 amino acids. CDR3 sequence: CASSVGGREGEKLFF. The CDR3 region has the DNA TGTGCCAGCAGCGTAGGTGGCAGGGAAGGAGAAAAACTGTTTTTT.

The V call is TRBV27, the J call TRBJ1-5, with D maybe TRBD1 (5 bases). The CDR3 consists of 16 residues. V was clipped by 4 bases and J by 0 bases, with 13 bases between them. Germline CDR1 MNHEY, CDR2 SMNVEV (reference sequence). CDR3 protein: CASSSGTVYSNQPQHF. The DNA for the CDR3 is TGTGCCAGCAGTTCCGGGACCGTCTATAGCAATCAGCCCCAGCATTTT.

By share of the sample, this clonotype is large. V and J are TRBV12-3 or TRBV12-4 and TRBJ2-3; D not resolved. The V end lost 5 bases, the J end lost 2 bases, and 8 bases lay between the germline ends. The CDR3 consists of 13 residues. Here the CDR3 DNA reads TGTGCCAGCAGTCGAACCTACACAGATACGCAGTATTTT. It translates to CASSRTYTDTQYF.

V and J are TRBV12-3 or TRBV12-4 and TRBJ2-1; D uncertain. V was shortened by 6 bases and J by 7 bases, with 10 bases between the two germline ends. The CDR3 contains 12 residues. The DNA of the CDR3 is TGTGCCAGCAGCTTGGGCTCGAATGAGCAGTTCTTC. The encoded protein is CASSLGSNEQFF.

J is TRBJ2-1 and V is TRBV6-2 or TRBV6-3; D tentatively fits TRBD1 or TRBD2 (5 bases each). CDR1 is MNHEY, CDR2 SVGEGT, per germline. The CDR3 is 14 residues long. Trimming removed 3 bases at V and 10 bases at J, with 16 bases between. This CDR3 reads CASSYQSGTTEQFF. As DNA, the CDR3 is TGTGCCAGCAGTTATCAATCCGGGACCACGGAGCAGTTCTTC.

In this sample, this clonotype is large. CDR3 region: CASSVKYEQYF. The CDR3 region has the DNA TGTGCCAGCAGCGTAAAGTACGAGCAGTACTTC. The chain combines TRBV9 with TRBJ2-7; D is ambiguous. V was trimmed by 1 base and J by 4 bases, leaving 3 bases between them. This CDR3 has 11 amino acids. The germline V gene encodes CDR1 SGDLS and CDR2 YYNGEE.

The genes are TRBV20-1 and TRBJ2-1, with D perhaps being TRBD1 or TRBD2 (6 bases each). Trimming took off 2 bases at V and 4 bases at J, with 12 bases between the two ends. Germline values: CDR1 DFQATT, CDR2 SNEGSKA (reference sequence). The CDR3 consists of 14 residues. CDR3: CSARRGAGYNEQFF. In nucleotides, the CDR3 is TGCAGTGCTAGAAGGGGGGCCGGATACAATGAGCAGTTCTTC.

This clonotype appeared a few times. The rearrangement links TRBV6-5 to TRBJ1-2; a weak D match, TRBD1 (6 bases). Germline V gives CDR1 MNHEY, CDR2 SVGAGI. The CDR3 runs 15 residues. Trimming pared 6 bases from V and 8 bases from J, leaving 22 bases between. The CDR3 sequence: CASSPTAPGHWGYTF. The CDR3 nucleotides read TGTGCCAGCAGCCCCACTGCCCCGGGACACTGGGGCTACACCTTC.

By share, this clonotype ranks as large. J is TRBJ2-5 and V is TRBV29-1, with D unclear. This CDR3 comprises 13 residues. V was shortened by 4 bases and J by 5 bases, with 14 bases between the two germline ends. Germline CDR1 and CDR2: SQVTM and ANQGSEA. CDR3 region: CSVAKGTLETQYF. For the CDR3, the DNA is TGCAGCGTTGCAAAGGGAACCTTGGAGACCCAGTACTTC.

J is TRBJ1-1 and V is TRBV7-9, with D possibly being TRBD1 (5 bases). Between the trimmed V and J ends, which lost 1 base and 8 bases, there was a span of 11 bases. The CDR3 sequence is 13 residues long. Germline V gene lookup returns CDR1 SEHNR and CDR2 FQNEAQ (reference sequence). The CDR3 protein is CASSLGGGYEAFF. Here the CDR3 DNA reads TGTGCCAGCAGCTTAGGTGGGGGTTACGAAGCTTTCTTT.